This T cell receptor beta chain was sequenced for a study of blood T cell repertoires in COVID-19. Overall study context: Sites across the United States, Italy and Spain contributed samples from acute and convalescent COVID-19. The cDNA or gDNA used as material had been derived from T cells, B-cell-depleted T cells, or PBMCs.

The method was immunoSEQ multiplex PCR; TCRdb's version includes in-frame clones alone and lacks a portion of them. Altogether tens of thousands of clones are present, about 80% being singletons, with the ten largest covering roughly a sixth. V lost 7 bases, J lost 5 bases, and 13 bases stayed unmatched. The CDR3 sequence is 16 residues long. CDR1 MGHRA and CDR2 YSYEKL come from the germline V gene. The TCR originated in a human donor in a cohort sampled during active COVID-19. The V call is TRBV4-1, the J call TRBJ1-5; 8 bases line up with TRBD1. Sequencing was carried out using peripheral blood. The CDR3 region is CASTNKPGQDYQPQHF. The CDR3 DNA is TGCGCCAGCACCAACAAACCGGGACAGGATTATCAGCCCCAGCATTTT.